These T cell receptor beta chains were read from a single sample in a study of Tregs in tolerant kidney transplant recipients. TCRdb keeps only in-frame clones here, not all; method: immunoSEQ multiplex PCR. The data hold tens of thousands of clones, with roughly 91% observed a single time. The sequenced sample was CD4+ T cells from blood (PBMCs), obtained 24 months after the transplant. These receptor sequences come from a human patient who received a combined kidney and bone marrow transplant. Some T cells may be supplied by the graft donor. Both conserved end residues are part of each CDR3. The order of the fields is V gene, J gene, D gene, clone size, CDR3 DNA, CDR3 protein. A D gene is named only where the DNA matches it firmly. Only part of the rows carry a size: once, few, many, or a class if the clone is expanded.

TRBV7-9,TRBJ2-2,.,.,TGTGCCAGCAGCCTCACAGGGAACACCGGGGAGCTGTTTTTT,CASSLTGNTGELFF
TRBV6-5,TRBJ1-6,.,.,TGTGCCAGCAGTTACTCTCCCCACTCCTATAATTCACCCCTCCACTTT,CASSYSPHSYNSPLHF
TRBV7-8,TRBJ1-2,.,.,TGTGCCAGCAGCGCGGAAGACAGGAGATATGGCTACACCTTC,CASSAEDRRYGYTF
TRBV7-9,TRBJ2-5,TRBD2,.,TGTGCCAGCAGCTTAGGGACTAGCGGACAAGAGACCCAGTACTTC,CASSLGTSGQETQYF
TRBV6-1,TRBJ1-6,.,few,TGTGCCAGCAGTTCAGAATACAGGTCCGCTTCACCCCTCCACTTT,CASSSEYRSASPLHF
TRBV4-3,TRBJ2-2,TRBD1,.,TGCGCCAGCAGCCAAGTCTATACAGGGGTCACCGGGGAGCTGTTTTTT,CASSQVYTGVTGELFF
TRBV12-5,TRBJ1-6,TRBD1,.,TGTGCTAGGAAGCACGGGACAGCGTCCCTCCTTTATAATTCACCCCTCCACTTT,CARKHGTASLLYNSPLHF
TRBV5-1,TRBJ2-3,TRBD2,.,TGCGCCAGCAGCCCAGGGACTAGCGGGACCACAGATACGCAGTATTTT,CASSPGTSGTTDTQYF
TRBV5-4,TRBJ1-2,TRBD1,.,TGTGCCAGCAGCTTGGGGTCCGGGACAGGGGTTATCTATGGCTACACCTTC,CASSLGSGTGVIYGYTF
TRBV11-3,TRBJ2-5,TRBD2,.,TGTGCCAGCAGCATCGGACTAGCGGGAGTGGAGACCCAGTACTTC,CASSIGLAGVETQYF